The source of this TCR beta chain is a study of PD-1 blockade in classical Hodgkin lymphoma. On this clone: Its antigen is unknown.

Time point noted: newly diagnosed, previously untreated cHL patient sample. With magnetic negative selection, CD4+ T cells were purified from PBMCs that had been thawed. Study-wide results and limits: When set against healthy donors, newly diagnosed patients were reported to show lower baseline TCR diversity.

Generated by immunoSEQ multiplex PCR, the TCRdb table keeps only in-frame clones and is missing some. The data hold around 23,000 clones, with roughly nine tenths observed a single time. The receptor comes from a human donor with classical Hodgkin lymphoma. Source material: CD4+ T cells from blood.

CDR3 in DNA: TGCGCCAGCAGCTTTGACCCGGGACAACTAAAACAATACTATGGCTACACCTTC. Translated: CASSFDPGQLKQYYGYTF. This rearrangement joins TRBV5-1 to TRBJ1-2; weak D call: TRBD1 (6 bases). The CDR3 length is 18 residues. Germline V CDR1 and CDR2: SGHRS, YFSETQ. The V gene lost 2 bases and the J gene lost 3 bases, with 23 bases spanning the gap.